Below, 7 T cell receptor beta chains from the same sample are listed, as sequenced in a study of blood T cells in healthy people across ages. A second PCR, run for about 7 to 11 cycles, used a sample-barcoded 5' primer plus a J-beta primer mix. TCRdb processed the 5' RACE reads anew with MiXCR; each CDR3 protein has one entry. The repertoire holds about 1.8 million distinct CDR3 sequences, around 48% seen once, with over 2% in the top ten. Sequencing input: blood. The receptors originated from a woman in her forties in good health.

The chain is built from TRBV13 and TRBJ2-3; TRBD1 matches at 8 bases. The CDR3 loop spans 19 amino acids. The J segment lost 3 bases and the V segment lost 3 bases, leaving 17 bases of the junction unmatched. Germline V lookup: CDR1 PRHDT, CDR2 FYEKMQ (reference sequence). The CDR3 loop is CASSFVWTGSTHGTDTQYF. The CDR3 DNA is TGTGCCAGCAGCTTCGTTTGGACAGGGTCAACACATGGTACAGATACGCAGTATTTT.

This clonotype was picked up a small number of times. The genes are TRBV15 and TRBJ2-5, with a possible D match to TRBD2 (6 bases). Trimming pared 0 bases from V and 11 bases from J, leaving 13 bases between. Per the germline V gene, CDR1 is LNHNV and CDR2 is YYDKDF (reference sequence). CDR3 length equals 13 residues. CDR3 region: CATSRDRGEEQYF. CDR3 DNA sequence: TGTGCCACCAGCAGAGATCGAGGGGAGGAGCAGTACTTC.

The chain recombines TRBV10-3 with TRBJ1-5; perhaps TRBD1 as D (6 bases). CDR1 is ENHRY, CDR2 SYGVKD, per germline. V was trimmed by 4 bases and J by 3 bases, leaving 10 bases between them. CDR3 size: 14 residues. DNA for the CDR3: TGTGCCATCAGTGGTGGACAGAACAATCAGCCCCAGCATTTT. Its protein product is CAISGGQNNQPQHF.

This clonotype was found once. This could be a read error, since a much larger clone is one nucleotide away. This chain links TRBV4-3 with TRBJ2-1, with TRBD1 as a possible D gene (6 bases). There are 13 residues in the CDR3. Germline lookup yields CDR1 LGHNA and CDR2 YSLEER. This CDR3 is CASSQERDNKQFF. DNA for the CDR3: TGCGCCAGCAGCCAAGAAAGGGACAATAAGCAGTTCTTC.

This clonotype was detected only a few times. The V call is TRBV20-1, the J call TRBJ2-3; D is undetermined. This CDR3 region has 14 residues. Germline V gene lookup returns CDR1 DFQATT and CDR2 SNEGSKA (reference sequence). The V and J ends lost 0 bases and 2 bases respectively, with 9 bases between them. This chain's CDR3 is CSARDMRNTDTQYF. CDR3 in DNA: TGCAGTGCTAGAGATATGAGAAACACAGATACGCAGTATTTT.

In regard to this clonotype: A read error may produce the germline difference seen at one junction end. The CDR3: CSTRASGTSRNIQYF. Written as DNA, the CDR3 is TGCAGTACTAGGGCCTCCGGGACTAGTAGAAACATTCAGTACTTC. The chain joins TRBV20-1 to TRBJ2-4, with 8 bases aligning to TRBD2. The germline V gene encodes CDR1 DFQATT and CDR2 SNEGSKA (reference sequence). This CDR3 spans 15 amino acids.

The genes are TRBV15 and TRBJ2-5; D gene ambiguous. The CDR3 has 12 residues. The germline gives CDR1 LNHNV, CDR2 YYDKDF (reference sequence). V shed 2 bases and J shed 1 base, with 2 bases lying between them. The CDR3 loop reads CATSRIQETQYF. CDR3 in DNA: TGTGCCACCAGCAGAATCCAAGAGACCCAGTACTTC.